The 14 T cell receptor beta chains listed next were all sequenced from one sample in a study of CD8+CD57+ T cells in acquired aplastic anemia. CDR3 and TCR beta VDJ profiling relied on a genomic DNA template. A single record per CDR3 protein comes from TCRdb applying MiXCR to the reads. Among around 190,000 distinct CDR3 sequences listed, over 60% were seen once. The sample was sorted CD4+, CD8+, or CD8+CD57+ T cells (not recorded which) from PBMCs. All receptors come from a human donor in good health.

As concerns this clonotype: This could be a read error, since a much larger clone is one nucleotide away. The J gene is TRBJ2-1, the V gene TRBV6-2 or TRBV6-3; the D is unclear. V shed 4 bases and J shed 9 bases, with 10 bases lying between them. The CDR3 consists of 12 residues. The germline CDR1 and CDR2 sequences are MNHEY and SVGEGT. The CDR3 loop is CASSSEAVEQFF. CDR3 DNA: TGTGCCAGCAGTTCCGAGGCTGTTGAGCAGTTCTTC.

The V call is TRBV5-1, the J call TRBJ2-7, with TRBD1 identical over 8 bases. The CDR3 is 14 residues long. Germline V gene data show CDR1 as SGHRS and CDR2 as YFSETQ. V was clipped by 4 bases and J by 3 bases; unmatched bases: 6. CDR3 loop: CASSLSGQGYEQYF. The CDR3 DNA reads TGCGCCAGCAGCCTGTCAGGACAGGGCTACGAGCAGTACTTC.

The genes are TRBV14 and TRBJ2-7; 7 nucleotides match TRBD1. The CDR3 length is 16 residues. The V segment lost 1 base and the J segment 4 bases; nucleotides outside the gene matches: 10. In germline, CDR1 is SGHDN, CDR2 FVKESK. CDR3: CASSQVGTVDEYEQYF. The CDR3 DNA follows: TGTGCCAGCAGCCAAGTAGGGACAGTCGACGAGTACGAGCAGTACTTC.

In this sample, this clonotype turned up many times. J is TRBJ2-1 and V is TRBV9, with 7 positions matching TRBD2. Looked up from germline, CDR1 is SGDLS and CDR2 is YYNGEE. The CDR3 is 14 residues long. Unmatched junction bases numbered 7, after V lost 3 bases and J lost 7 bases. CDR3: CASSDTSEGNEQFF. The CDR3 region has the DNA TGTGCCAGCAGCGATACTAGCGAGGGTAATGAGCAGTTCTTC.

The V gene is TRBV7-2, the J gene TRBJ1-6, with D maybe TRBD1 (6 bases). Trimming cost V 5 bases and J 3 bases, with 8 bases left between them. Germline V gene sequence: CDR1 SGHTA, CDR2 FQGNSA. The CDR3 consists of 14 residues. Here the CDR3 reads CASSGTSYNSPLHF. The CDR3 DNA sequence: TGTGCCAGCAGCGGGACAAGCTATAATTCACCCCTCCACTTT. The full variable domain, with the rest looked up from reference TRBV7-2 and TRBJ1-6, is GAGVSQSPSNKVTEKGKDVELRCDPISGHTALYWYRQSLGQGLEFLIYFQGNSAPDKSGLPSDRFSAERTGGSVSTLTIQRTQQEDSAVYLCASSGTSYNSPLHFGNGTRLTVT.

This chain connects TRBV15 to TRBJ2-5, with TRBD1 matching over 9 bases. The germline gives CDR1 LNHNV, CDR2 YYDKDF (reference sequence). The CDR3 consists of 15 residues. The V and J ends lost 4 bases and 5 bases, in that order; junction bases with no gene match: 8. CDR3 in amino acids: CATSKTGGVGETQYF. The CDR3 nucleotides are TGTGCCACCAGCAAAACAGGGGGCGTCGGGGAGACCCAGTACTTC.

The rearrangement joins TRBV7-8 to TRBJ1-4; D may be TRBD1 (6 bases). The CDR3 is made up of 16 amino acids. V was trimmed by 5 bases and J by 6 bases, leaving 19 bases between them. The germline V gene encodes CDR1 SGHVS and CDR2 FQNEAQ. The CDR3 reads CASSPEGGAAYEKLFF. For the CDR3, the DNA is TGTGCCAGCAGCCCAGAGGGGGGGGCAGCTTATGAAAAACTGTTTTTT.

On this clonotype itself: A read error may produce the germline difference seen at one junction end. V gene TRBV5-5 combines with J gene TRBJ2-7, with D tentatively TRBD1 or TRBD2 (6 bases each). Looked up from germline, CDR1 is SGHKS and CDR2 is YYEKEE (reference sequence). There are 11 residues in the CDR3. In DNA, the CDR3 is TGTGCCAGCAGCCTCGGGGGCGAGCGGTACTTC. It encodes CASSLGGERYF.

This clonotype has a count of ten or more. The V call is TRBV5-8, the J call TRBJ2-3, with TRBD1 matching over 8 bases. The CDR3 runs to 16 residues. CDR1 is SGHTS, CDR2 YDEGEE, per germline. With 4 bases clipped from V and 0 bases from J, the junction kept 7 bases outside the gene matches. The CDR3 nucleotides read TGTGCCAGCAGCGGCCGGACAGGGCCTAGCACAGATACGCAGTATTTT. Its protein is CASSGRTGPSTDTQYF. The entire variable domain, with the rest obtained from reference TRBV5-8 and TRBJ2-3, is as follows: EAGVTQSPTHLIKTRGQQATLRCSPISGHTSVYWYQQALGLGLQFLLWYDEGEERNRGNFPPRFSGRQFPNYSSELNVNALELEDSALYLCASSGRTGPSTDTQYFGPGTRLTVL.

This clonotype occurred a few times. The gene calls are TRBV27 and TRBJ1-1, with 9 bases aligning to TRBD1. J lost 8 bases, V lost 2 bases, and 3 bases had no gene match. CDR1 and CDR2 (germline): MNHEY, SMNVEV (reference sequence). This CDR3 comprises 13 residues. This chain's CDR3 is CASSLNRGQEAFF. CDR3 DNA: TGTGCCAGCAGTTTAAACAGGGGGCAGGAAGCTTTCTTT.

This clonotype was recorded a few times. The chain has TRBV5-6 and TRBJ2-7, with TRBD1 identical over 7 bases. The CDR3 sequence is 16 residues long. Germline trimming cut 0 bases from V and 1 base from J; bases unmatched to any gene: 7. CDR1 is SGHDT and CDR2 is YYEEEE in the germline V gene. CDR3 protein: CASSLGGTVSSYEQYF. In DNA, the CDR3 is TGTGCCAGCAGCTTGGGGGGGACAGTCAGTTCCTACGAGCAGTACTTC.

V and J are TRBV7-6 and TRBJ2-7; tentative D call: TRBD1 (6 bases). This CDR3 spans 13 amino acids. The germline gives CDR1 SGHVS, CDR2 FNYEAQ. V was trimmed by 5 bases and J by 2 bases, leaving 10 bases between them. In DNA, the CDR3 is TGTGCCAGCAGCACGGACAGACCCTACGAGCAGTACTTC. Its translation is CASSTDRPYEQYF.

In this sample, this clonotype turned up once. This may be a read error: a much more frequent sequence differs by one nucleotide. The rearrangement uses TRBV6-6 and TRBJ2-2; a possible D gene is TRBD2 (6 bases). Per germline, CDR1 MNHNY and CDR2 SVGAGI (reference sequence). The CDR3 runs 15 residues. The CDR3 bases are TGTGCCAGCAGTATAAGGGAGGCGAACACCGAGGAGCTGTTTTTT. The encoded protein is CASSIREANTEELFF.

There are a few counts of this clonotype. The rearrangement links TRBV28 to TRBJ1-1; D might be TRBD1 (6 bases). Trimming left V 5 bases short and J 5 bases short, with 15 bases between. The CDR3 covers 14 residues. Germline V gene lookup returns CDR1 MDHEN and CDR2 SYDVKM. CDR3: CASSLSGALTEAFF. CDR3 nucleotide sequence: TGTGCCAGCAGTCTCTCGGGGGCGCTTACTGAAGCTTTCTTT.